These T cell receptor beta chains were read from a single sample in a study of blood T cell repertoires in COVID-19. TCRdb's copy holds only in-frame clones and misses some; the assay was immunoSEQ multiplex PCR. The repertoire holds nearly 350,000 clones, with 87% as singletons. The sequenced sample consisted of peripheral blood. The receptors were sampled from a woman aged 50 to 60 with COVID-19, enrolled during active disease. Each CDR3 is given with its conserved first and last residue. A D gene is named only where the DNA matches it firmly. Some rows have no size entry. The others give once, few or many, or a class for an expanded clone.

clone size	V gene	J gene	D gene	CDR3 protein	CDR3 DNA
.	TRBV4-2	TRBJ1-1	.	CASSQGSLSNTEAFF	TGTGCCAGCAGCCAAGGATCCCTTAGCAACACTGAAGCTTTCTTT
.	TRBV6-5	TRBJ1-2	TRBD1	CASSWDRAGGYTF	TGTGCCAGCAGTTGGGACAGGGCTGGTGGCTACACCTTC
.	TRBV12-3/TRBV12-4	TRBJ2-7	.	CASNRGNEQYF	TGTGCCTCTAACCGGGGTAACGAGCAGTACTTC
.	TRBV5-4	TRBJ2-3	.	CASSLGGPTDTQYF	TGTGCCAGCAGCTTGGGGGGCCCCACAGATACGCAGTATTTT
.	TRBV28	TRBJ1-2	.	CASSLFRQFAGNYGYTF	TGTGCCAGCAGTTTATTTCGTCAGTTTGCAGGGAACTATGGCTACACCTTC
.	TRBV19	TRBJ2-7	TRBD1	CASKGQGSGEQYF	TGTGCCAGTAAGGGACAGGGTAGTGGCGAGCAGTACTTC
.	TRBV9	TRBJ2-7	TRBD2	CASSPDPLTSGNHEQYF	TGTGCCAGCAGCCCCGACCCGTTGACTAGCGGGAACCACGAGCAGTACTTC
.	TRBV6-5	TRBJ2-7	TRBD1	CASRGTGKLSEQYF	TGTGCCAGCAGGGGGACAGGTAAATTAAGCGAGCAGTACTTC
.	TRBV29-1	TRBJ2-3	TRBD1	CSVEGDRGLSVDTQYF	TGCAGCGTTGAGGGAGACAGGGGGCTATCTGTGGATACGCAGTATTTT
.	TRBV6-4	TRBJ2-3	.	CASSEDNTDTQYF	TGTGCCAGCAGTGAGGACAACACAGATACGCAGTATTTT
.	TRBV19	TRBJ2-7	.	CASMAPGRGYEQYF	TGTGCCAGTATGGCTCCCGGGAGAGGTTACGAGCAGTACTTC
.	TRBV5-4	TRBJ2-2	TRBD2	CASSHTGREKFPGELFF	TGTGCCAGCAGCCACACTGGGAGGGAGAAGTTCCCCGGGGAGCTGTTTTTT
.	TRBV3-1/TRBV3-2	TRBJ2-1	TRBD2	CASSHDAGASGRTISEQFF	TGTGCCAGCAGCCATGATGCCGGGGCTAGCGGGAGGACGATATCTGAGCAGTTCTTC
once	TRBV18	TRBJ2-1	.	CASSVANEQFF	TGTGCCAGCTCGGTAGCGAATGAGCAGTTCTTC
.	TRBV5-5	TRBJ1-4	.	CASRRLTNEKLFF	TGTGCCAGCAGACGACTCACGAATGAAAAACTGTTTTTT
.	TRBV11-2	TRBJ2-1	TRBD2	CASSLGRAGATAEQFF	TGTGCCAGCAGCTTAGGACGCGCGGGAGCCACCGCTGAGCAGTTCTTC
.	TRBV5-6	TRBJ1-6	TRBD1	CASRHYGTGTIRALHF	TGTGCCAGCAGACATTACGGGACAGGGACCATTCGGGCCCTCCACTTT
.	TRBV12-3/TRBV12-4	TRBJ1-2	.	CASSIDKGYGYTF	TGTGCCAGCAGTATCGACAAAGGCTATGGCTACACCTTC
.	TRBV27	TRBJ1-1	TRBD1	CASSPSGTGSTFGF	TGTGCCAGCAGTCCCTCCGGGACAGGCTCCACATTCGGATTT
.	TRBV18	TRBJ1-5	.	CASSQDSGNQPQHF	TGTGCCAGCTCACAGGATAGCGGGAATCAGCCCCAGCATTTT
.	TRBV18	TRBJ2-6	.	CASSPQIGANVLTF	TGTGCCAGCTCCCCCCAGATTGGGGCCAACGTCCTGACTTTC
once	TRBV24-1	TRBJ2-1	TRBD2	CATSDPQRESSYNEQFF	TGTGCCACCAGTGACCCTCAGCGGGAGAGCTCCTACAATGAGCAGTTCTTC
.	TRBV6-2/TRBV6-3	TRBJ1-2	.	CASSYLGEFNYGYTF	TGTGCCAGCAGTTACCTCGGGGAATTTAACTATGGCTACACCTTC
.	TRBV18	TRBJ1-1	.	CASSPDGQNTEAFF	TGTGCCAGCTCACCCGATGGACAGAACACTGAAGCTTTCTTT